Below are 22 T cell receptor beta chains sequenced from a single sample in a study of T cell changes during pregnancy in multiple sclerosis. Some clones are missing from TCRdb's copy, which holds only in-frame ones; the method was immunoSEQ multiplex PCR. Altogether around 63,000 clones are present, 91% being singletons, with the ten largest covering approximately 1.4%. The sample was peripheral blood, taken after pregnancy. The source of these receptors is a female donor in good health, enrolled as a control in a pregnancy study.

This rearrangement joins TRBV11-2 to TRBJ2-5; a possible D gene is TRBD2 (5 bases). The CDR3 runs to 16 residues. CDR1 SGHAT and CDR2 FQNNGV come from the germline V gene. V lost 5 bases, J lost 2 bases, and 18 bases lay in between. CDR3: CASSIRRGLGQETQYF. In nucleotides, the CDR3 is TGTGCCAGCAGCATCCGGCGAGGGCTAGGGCAAGAGACCCAGTACTTC.

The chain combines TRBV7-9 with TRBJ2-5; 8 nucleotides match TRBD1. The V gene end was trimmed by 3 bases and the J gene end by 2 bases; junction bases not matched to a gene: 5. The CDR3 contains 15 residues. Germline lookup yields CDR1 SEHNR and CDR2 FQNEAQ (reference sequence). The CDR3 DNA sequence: TGTGCCAGCAGCTTGGGACAGGTGTCTCAAGAGACCCAGTACTTC. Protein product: CASSLGQVSQETQYF. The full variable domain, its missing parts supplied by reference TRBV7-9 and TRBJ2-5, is DTGVSQNPRHKITKRGQNVTFRCDPISEHNRLYWYRQTLGQGPEFLTYFQNEAQLEKSRLLSDRFSAERPKGSFSTLEIQRTEQGDSAMYLCASSLGQVSQETQYFGPGTRLLVL.

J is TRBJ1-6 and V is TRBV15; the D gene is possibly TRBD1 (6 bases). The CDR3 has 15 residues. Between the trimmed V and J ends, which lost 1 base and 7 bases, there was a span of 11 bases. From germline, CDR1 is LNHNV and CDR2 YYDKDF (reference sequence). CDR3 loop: CATSRVRGQNSPLHF. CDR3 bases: TGTGCCACCAGCAGAGTCAGGGGTCAGAATTCACCCCTCCACTTT.

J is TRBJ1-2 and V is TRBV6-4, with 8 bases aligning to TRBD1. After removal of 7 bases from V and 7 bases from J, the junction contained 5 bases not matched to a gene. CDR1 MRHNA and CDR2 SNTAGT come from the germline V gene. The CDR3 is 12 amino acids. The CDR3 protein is CASTPGGSGYTF. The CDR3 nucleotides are TGTGCCAGCACCCCAGGGGGCTCTGGCTACACCTTC.

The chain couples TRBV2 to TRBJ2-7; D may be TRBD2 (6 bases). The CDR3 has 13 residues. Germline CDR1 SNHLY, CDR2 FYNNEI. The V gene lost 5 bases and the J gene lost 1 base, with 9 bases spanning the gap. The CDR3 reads CASSPGTSYEQYF. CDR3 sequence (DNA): TGTGCCAGCAGTCCTGGGACTTCCTACGAGCAGTACTTC.

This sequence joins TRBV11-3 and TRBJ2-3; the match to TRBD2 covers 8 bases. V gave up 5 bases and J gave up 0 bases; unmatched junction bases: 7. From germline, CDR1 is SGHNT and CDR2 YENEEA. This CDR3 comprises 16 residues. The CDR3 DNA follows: TGTGCCAGCAGCCCTACAAGCGGGGGCAGCACAGATACGCAGTATTTT. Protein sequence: CASSPTSGGSTDTQYF. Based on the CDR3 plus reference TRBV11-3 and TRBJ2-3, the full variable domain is EAGVVQSPRYKIIEKKQPVAFWCNPISGHNTLYWYLQNLGQGPELLIRYENEEAVDDSQLPKDRFSAERLKGVDSTLKIQPAELGDSAVYLCASSPTSGGSTDTQYFGPGTRLTVL.

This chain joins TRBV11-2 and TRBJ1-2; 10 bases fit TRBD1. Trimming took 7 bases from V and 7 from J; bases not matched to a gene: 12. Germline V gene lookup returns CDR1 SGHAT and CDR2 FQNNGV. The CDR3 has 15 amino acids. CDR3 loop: CASTRDRGPLGGYTF. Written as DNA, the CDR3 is TGTGCCAGCACCAGGGACAGGGGCCCCTTGGGTGGCTACACCTTC.

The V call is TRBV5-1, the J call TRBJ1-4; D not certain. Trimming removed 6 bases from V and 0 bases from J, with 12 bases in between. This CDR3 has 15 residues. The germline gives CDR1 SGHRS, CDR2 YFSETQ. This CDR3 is CASTNQDATNEKLFF. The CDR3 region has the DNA TGCGCCAGCACCAACCAGGATGCAACTAATGAAAAACTGTTTTTT.

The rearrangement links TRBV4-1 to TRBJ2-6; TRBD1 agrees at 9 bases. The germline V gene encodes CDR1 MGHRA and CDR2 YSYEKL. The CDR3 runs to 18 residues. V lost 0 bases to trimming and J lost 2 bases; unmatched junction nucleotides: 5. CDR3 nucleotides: TGCGCCAGCAGCCAAGAGGGACAGGGAATACCTGGGGCCAACGTCCTGACTTTC. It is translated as CASSQEGQGIPGANVLTF.

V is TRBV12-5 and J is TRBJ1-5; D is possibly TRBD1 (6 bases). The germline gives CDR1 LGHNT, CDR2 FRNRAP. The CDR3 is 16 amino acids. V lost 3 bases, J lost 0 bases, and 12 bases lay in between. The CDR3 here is CASGFRTVNSNQPQHF. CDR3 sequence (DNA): TGTGCTAGTGGTTTCCGGACAGTGAATAGCAATCAGCCCCAGCATTTT.

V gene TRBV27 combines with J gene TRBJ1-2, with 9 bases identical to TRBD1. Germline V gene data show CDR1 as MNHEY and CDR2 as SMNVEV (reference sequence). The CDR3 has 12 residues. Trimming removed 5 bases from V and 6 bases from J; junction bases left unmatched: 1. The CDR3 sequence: CASSRTGDGYTF. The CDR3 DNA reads TGTGCCAGCAGTCGGACAGGGGATGGCTACACCTTC.

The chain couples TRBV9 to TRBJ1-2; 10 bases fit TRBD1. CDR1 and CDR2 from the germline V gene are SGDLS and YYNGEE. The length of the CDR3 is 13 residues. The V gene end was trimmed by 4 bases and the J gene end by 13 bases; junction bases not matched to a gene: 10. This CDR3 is CASSPSGQGVSTF. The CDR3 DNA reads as TGTGCCAGCAGCCCAAGCGGACAGGGGGTCTCCACCTTC.

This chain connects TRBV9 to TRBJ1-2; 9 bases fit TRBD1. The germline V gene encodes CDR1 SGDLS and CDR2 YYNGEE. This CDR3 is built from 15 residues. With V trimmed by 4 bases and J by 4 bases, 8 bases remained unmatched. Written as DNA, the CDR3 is TGTGCCAGCAGCCCCGGGACAGGGCTCTCCTATGGCTACACCTTC. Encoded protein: CASSPGTGLSYGYTF.

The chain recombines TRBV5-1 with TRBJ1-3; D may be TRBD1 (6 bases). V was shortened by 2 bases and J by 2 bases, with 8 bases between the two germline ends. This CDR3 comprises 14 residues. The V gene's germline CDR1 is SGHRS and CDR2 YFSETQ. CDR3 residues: CASSLNRAGNTIYF. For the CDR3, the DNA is TGCGCCAGCAGCTTAAACAGGGCTGGAAACACCATATATTTT.

The CDR3 loop is CASSSRDRGNYGYTF. CDR3 nucleotides: TGTGCCAGCAGCAGCCGGGACAGGGGGAACTATGGCTACACCTTC. The chain joins TRBV5-6 to TRBJ1-2; 11 nucleotides align to TRBD1. Trimming cost V 4 bases and J 2 bases; bases outside gene matches: 4. This CDR3 spans 15 amino acids. Per the germline V gene, CDR1 is SGHDT and CDR2 is YYEEEE.

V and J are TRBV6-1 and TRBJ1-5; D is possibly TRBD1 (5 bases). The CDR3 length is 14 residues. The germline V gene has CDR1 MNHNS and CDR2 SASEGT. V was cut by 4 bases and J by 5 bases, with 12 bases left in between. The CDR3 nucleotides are TGTGCCAGCAGTGTACGAGGAGGGGATCAGCCCCAGCATTTT. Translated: CASSVRGGDQPQHF.

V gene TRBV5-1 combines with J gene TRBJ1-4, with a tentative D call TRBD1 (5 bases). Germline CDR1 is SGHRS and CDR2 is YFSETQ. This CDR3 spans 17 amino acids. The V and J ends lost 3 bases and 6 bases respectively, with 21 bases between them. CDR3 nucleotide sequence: TGCGCCAGCAGCTCCCGGTCGGCAGGGCTTTGGGATGAAAAACTGTTTTTT. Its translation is CASSSRSAGLWDEKLFF.

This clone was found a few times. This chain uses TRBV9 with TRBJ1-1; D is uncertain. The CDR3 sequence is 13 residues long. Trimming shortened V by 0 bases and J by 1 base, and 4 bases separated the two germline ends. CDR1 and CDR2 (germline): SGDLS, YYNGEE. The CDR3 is CASSVDGNTEAFF. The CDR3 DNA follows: TGTGCCAGCAGCGTAGACGGGAACACTGAAGCTTTCTTT.

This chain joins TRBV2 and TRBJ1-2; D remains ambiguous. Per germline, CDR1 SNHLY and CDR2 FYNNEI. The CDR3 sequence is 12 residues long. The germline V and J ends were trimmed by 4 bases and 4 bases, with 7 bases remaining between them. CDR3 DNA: TGTGCCAGCAGTGGGGCCTTCTATGGCTACACCTTC. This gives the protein CASSGAFYGYTF.

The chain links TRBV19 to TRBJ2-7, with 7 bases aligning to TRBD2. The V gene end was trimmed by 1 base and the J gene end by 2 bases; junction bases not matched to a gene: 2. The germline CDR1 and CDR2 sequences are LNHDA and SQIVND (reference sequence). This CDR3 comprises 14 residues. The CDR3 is CASSIASGPYEQYF. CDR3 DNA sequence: TGTGCCAGTAGTATAGCTAGCGGACCCTACGAGCAGTACTTC. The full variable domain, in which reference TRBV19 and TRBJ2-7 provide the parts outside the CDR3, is DGGITQSPKYLFRKEGQNVTLSCEQNLNHDAMYWYRQDPGQGLRLIYYSQIVNDFQKGDIAEGYSVSREKKESFPLTVTSAQKNPTAFYLCASSIASGPYEQYFGPGTRLTVT.

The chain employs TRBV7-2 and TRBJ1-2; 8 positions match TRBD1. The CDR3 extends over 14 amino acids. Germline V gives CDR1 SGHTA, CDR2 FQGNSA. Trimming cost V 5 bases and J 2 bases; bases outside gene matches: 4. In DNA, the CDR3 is TGTGCCAGCAGCCCCAGACAGGGGAACTATGGCTACACCTTC. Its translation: CASSPRQGNYGYTF.

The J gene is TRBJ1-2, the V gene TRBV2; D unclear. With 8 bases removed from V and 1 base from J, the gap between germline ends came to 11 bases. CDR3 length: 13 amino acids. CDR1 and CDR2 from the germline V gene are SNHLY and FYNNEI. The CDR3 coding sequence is TGTGCCAGCGGAGCCAATCTTAACTATGGCTACACCTTC. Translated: CASGANLNYGYTF.